Each of the 20 T cell receptor beta chains below was sequenced from the same sample in a study of shared clonotypes between healthy human individuals. TCRdb's copy holds only in-frame clones and misses some; the assay was immunoSEQ multiplex PCR. This table holds hundreds of thousands of clones, 95% to 96% found once. It was CD45RO-negative cells, positively selected for CCR7, that made up naive CD8 cells, with terminally differentiated effector memory CD45RA+ cells excluded. Material: naive CD8+ T cells sorted from blood. The receptor source for this set is a woman in her 30s in good health.

This chain joins TRBV5-4 and TRBJ2-5; a weak D match, TRBD2 (6 bases). This CDR3 region has 16 residues. Trimming stripped 0 bases from V and 4 bases from J, with 16 bases between. Germline loops: CDR1 SGHNT, CDR2 YYREEE (reference sequence). The CDR3 nucleotides are TGTGCCAGCAGCTTGGCCGTGGCAGGACTATCAGAGACCCAGTACTTC. Its protein is CASSLAVAGLSETQYF. The variable domain in full, with the rest retrieved from reference TRBV5-4 and TRBJ2-5, is ETGVTQSPTHLIKTRGQQVTLRCSSQSGHNTVSWYQQALGQGPQFIFQYYREEENGRGNFPPRFSGLQFPNYSSELNVNALELDDSALYLCASSLAVAGLSETQYFGPGTRLLVL.

CDR3 sequence (DNA): TGTGCCAGCAGCCCCTCCTCCGGGACAGGGTTCCGCAAAGAGCAGTACTTC. Its translation is CASSPSSGTGFRKEQYF. V is TRBV7-9 and J is TRBJ2-7, with 9 bases matching TRBD1. V gave up 5 bases and J gave up 7 bases; unmatched junction bases: 18. This CDR3 has 17 amino acids. CDR1 SEHNR and CDR2 FQNEAQ come from the germline V gene (reference sequence).

The V gene is TRBV7-9, the J gene TRBJ2-7; tentatively, D is TRBD1 or TRBD2 (6 bases each). Trimming stripped 4 bases from V and 2 bases from J, with 9 bases between. Germline lookup yields CDR1 SEHNR and CDR2 FQNEAQ (reference sequence). This CDR3 spans 13 amino acids. Written as DNA, the CDR3 is TGTGCCAGCAGCTCCCGGGGGCCCTACGAGCAGTACTTC. The encoded protein is CASSSRGPYEQYF.

Only one count was recorded for this clone. This rearrangement joins TRBV28 to TRBJ2-1; D uncertain. CDR3 size: 12 residues. V lost 4 bases to trimming and J lost 7 bases, with 8 bases between them. Germline lookup yields CDR1 MDHEN and CDR2 SYDVKM. The CDR3 region is CASSSDWNEQFF. The CDR3 nucleotides read TGTGCCAGCAGTTCAGACTGGAATGAGCAGTTCTTC.

V and J are TRBV29-1 and TRBJ2-1, with TRBD2 matching over 14 bases. Germline values: CDR1 SQVTM, CDR2 ANQGSEA. This CDR3 has 16 amino acids. The trim removed 7 bases at V and 4 bases at J, leaving 9 bases unmatched. In DNA form, the CDR3 reads TGCAGCGCAAAGGGGGGGACTAGCGGGAGTTACAATGAGCAGTTCTTC. This translates into CSAKGGTSGSYNEQFF.

The V and J genes are TRBV27 and TRBJ2-7; 11 bases are a match to TRBD2. Germline V gene data show CDR1 as MNHEY and CDR2 as SMNVEV (reference sequence). The CDR3 length is 14 residues. J was trimmed by 5 bases and V by 5 bases; bases with no gene match: 5. CDR3 sequence (DNA): TGTGCCAGCAGTATACTAGCGGGAGACCACGAGCAGTACTTC. Its translation is CASSILAGDHEQYF.

The chain carries TRBV27 and TRBJ1-5; D gene ambiguous. Trimming left V 8 bases short and J 6 bases short, with 14 bases between. The length of the CDR3 is 13 residues. Germline V gives CDR1 MNHEY, CDR2 SMNVEV (reference sequence). The CDR3 reads CASGVGFGQPQHF. The CDR3 DNA reads TGTGCCAGCGGGGTAGGGTTCGGTCAGCCCCAGCATTTT.

The chain is built from TRBV29-1 and TRBJ1-2, with D maybe TRBD1 (5 bases). Germline-derived CDR1 and CDR2 are SQVTM and ANQGSEA. This CDR3 spans 11 amino acids. V lost 5 bases, J lost 6 bases, and 10 bases lay in between. The CDR3 loop is CSVRGEDGYTF. The CDR3 DNA reads TGCAGCGTTAGAGGGGAGGATGGCTACACCTTC.

This clone has a single count. The chain carries TRBV19 and TRBJ2-7; D tentatively fits TRBD1 or TRBD2 (6 bases each). V shed 2 bases and J shed 7 bases, with 12 bases lying between them. The CDR3 loop spans 13 amino acids. Germline lookup yields CDR1 LNHDA and CDR2 SQIVND (reference sequence). CDR3: CASSISTGREQYF. Written as DNA, the CDR3 is TGTGCCAGTAGTATATCCACAGGGAGGGAGCAGTACTTC.

J is TRBJ2-5 and V is TRBV5-6, with D perhaps TRBD1 (6 bases). The end of the DNA aligns better with TRBJ2-7, so the J call may be wrong. This CDR3 is 15 amino acids long. CDR1 and CDR2 (germline): SGHDT, YYEEEE. The chain's CDR3 is CASSFGAGTSYEQYF. The DNA of the CDR3 is TGTGCCAGCAGCTTTGGGGCAGGGACATCCTACGAGCAGTACTTC.

The genes are TRBV19 and TRBJ2-7, with a possible D match to TRBD1 (5 bases). Trimming removed 6 bases from V and 5 bases from J, with 14 bases in between. Germline-derived CDR1 and CDR2 are LNHDA and SQIVND (reference sequence). There are 13 residues in the CDR3. Here the CDR3 DNA reads TGTGCCAGTAGAAGGCAGGGCTATCACGAGCAGTACTTC. As protein: CASRRQGYHEQYF.

The rearrangement uses TRBV27 and TRBJ1-1; 7 bases are a match to TRBD1. From germline, CDR1 is MNHEY and CDR2 SMNVEV (reference sequence). This CDR3 spans 15 amino acids. J lost 3 bases, V lost 6 bases, and 10 bases had no gene match. As DNA, the CDR3 is TGTGCCAGCAGAACAGGGGTAGGAGTTTACACTGAAGCTTTCTTT. It yields the protein CASRTGVGVYTEAFF.

The rearrangement joins TRBV27 to TRBJ2-5; 13 bases agree with TRBD2. V lost 5 bases to trimming and J lost 7 bases; unmatched junction nucleotides: 7. Germline V gene lookup returns CDR1 MNHEY and CDR2 SMNVEV (reference sequence). The length of the CDR3 is 15 residues. The CDR3 coding sequence is TGTGCCAGCAGTCCCGGGACTAGCGGGGCGGGGACCCAGTACTTC. Encoded protein: CASSPGTSGAGTQYF.

The chain uses TRBV15 and TRBJ1-5; D possibly corresponds to TRBD1 (6 bases). The CDR3 has 16 amino acids. V shed 3 bases and J shed 1 base, with 13 bases lying between them. CDR1 is LNHNV, CDR2 YYDKDF, per germline (reference sequence). CDR3 amino acids: CATSSEGHLSNQPQHF. Written as DNA, the CDR3 is TGTGCCACCAGCAGCGAGGGACACCTGAGCAATCAGCCCCAGCATTTT.

This clone is a singleton in its sample. The chain is built from TRBV28 and TRBJ1-1; 9 bases align to TRBD1. Germline-derived CDR1 and CDR2 are MDHEN and SYDVKM. The CDR3 extends over 16 amino acids. V lost 5 bases, J lost 0 bases, and 7 bases stayed unmatched. The CDR3 DNA reads as TGTGCCAGCAGTCTCGGGACAGGGCTAATGAACACTGAAGCTTTCTTT. This sequence encodes CASSLGTGLMNTEAFF.

The chain joins TRBV15 to TRBJ1-5; TRBD1 matches at 7 bases. J was trimmed by 2 bases and V by 5 bases; bases with no gene match: 3. Germline V CDR1 and CDR2: LNHNV, YYDKDF (reference sequence). The CDR3 extends over 14 amino acids. CDR3 nucleotide sequence: TGTGCCACCAGCGGGGGGACAGGCAATCAGCCCCAGCATTTT. Translated: CATSGGTGNQPQHF.

The V and J genes are TRBV5-6 and TRBJ1-1, with a possible D match to TRBD1 (6 bases). With 3 bases removed from V and 11 bases from J, the gap between germline ends came to 17 bases. The germline V gene has CDR1 SGHDT and CDR2 YYEEEE. The CDR3 length is 13 residues. This CDR3 is CASSSHSGHPAFF. DNA for the CDR3: TGTGCCAGCAGCTCTCATTCGGGACACCCGGCTTTCTTT.

The CDR3 DNA sequence: TGTGCCAGCACCACGAGCGAGGAAAGTAGCGCGGCTGAAGCTTTCTTT. It yields the protein CASTTSEESSAAEAFF. V gene TRBV28 combines with J gene TRBJ1-1, with unresolved D. Germline V lookup: CDR1 MDHEN, CDR2 SYDVKM. Trimming took 7 bases from V and 6 from J, leaving 24 bases between them. The CDR3 contains 16 residues.

This clone showed up just once. The rearrangement joins TRBV11-2 to TRBJ2-7; 8 bases map to TRBD1. The CDR3 has 14 residues. Per the germline V gene, CDR1 is SGHAT and CDR2 is FQNNGV. V lost 0 bases and J lost 6; bases outside the gene matches: 4. The CDR3 bases are TGTGCCAGCAGCTTAGATGCACAGGGGGTCGAGCAGTACTTC. Its protein is CASSLDAQGVEQYF.

J is TRBJ1-4 and V is TRBV30; maybe TRBD1 (6 bases). Germline-derived CDR1 and CDR2 are GTSNPN and SVGIG (reference sequence). The V end lost 4 bases, the J end lost 7 bases, and 31 bases lay between the germline ends. The CDR3 consists of 19 residues. The CDR3 protein is CAWTPALWGARGLVEKLFF. Written as DNA, the CDR3 is TGTGCCTGGACCCCCGCCCTGTGGGGGGCCCGCGGGCTTGTTGAAAAACTGTTTTTT.